The 21 T cell receptor beta chains below all came from one sample that was sequenced in a study of blood T cells in healthy people across ages. For the second PCR, which ran for 7 to 11 cycles, a sample-barcoded 5' primer and a J-beta primer mix were used. TCRdb independently ran MiXCR on the 5' RACE reads; one entry per CDR3 protein. The sample has 450,000 to 700,000 distinct CDR3 sequences; 25% to 30% are singletons. The sequenced sample was blood. The receptors were gathered from a woman in her seventies in good health.

For the CDR3, the DNA is TGTGCCAGCAGCTTAGTTGGCGCTTCGGCCTATGGCTACACCTTC. Amino acids: CASSLVGASAYGYTF. The rearrangement joins TRBV7-2 to TRBJ1-2; D is undetermined. This CDR3 has 15 amino acids. CDR1 is SGHTA, CDR2 FQGNSA, per germline. V lost 1 base to trimming and J lost 4 bases, with 13 bases between them.

In DNA, the CDR3 is TGTGCCAGCAGCTTAGAGGGGGGCAGGGGCGAAAAACTGTTTTTT. It translates to CASSLEGGRGEKLFF. The rearrangement links TRBV7-8 to TRBJ1-4; D is perhaps TRBD1 (6 bases). Trimming left V 1 base short and J 8 bases short, with 14 bases between. The germline CDR1 and CDR2 sequences are SGHVS and FQNEAQ. There are 15 residues in the CDR3.

This clonotype was counted many times. A junction boundary mismatches the germline segment, possibly from a read error. The V and J genes are TRBV5-1 and TRBJ2-6; no reliable D call. CDR1 and CDR2 (germline): SGHRS, YFSETQ. There are 15 residues in the CDR3. CDR3 residues: CASSLAGSGANVLTF. As DNA, the CDR3 is TGTGCCAGCAGTTTAGCCGGCTCTGGGGCCAACGTCCTGACTTTC.

The chain employs TRBV29-1 and TRBJ2-1, with 10 bases aligning to TRBD1. The CDR3 is 12 amino acids. V lost 7 bases to trimming and J lost 8 bases; unmatched junction nucleotides: 5. In germline, CDR1 is SQVTM, CDR2 ANQGSEA. This CDR3 is CSAGQGYYEQFF. As DNA, the CDR3 is TGCAGCGCGGGACAGGGGTACTATGAGCAGTTCTTC.

The sample holds a few counts of this clonotype. The CDR3: CASSFRTSGAHGEQFF. The CDR3 DNA sequence: TGTGCCAGCAGCTTCCGGACTAGCGGGGCCCACGGTGAGCAGTTCTTC. The J gene is TRBJ2-1, the V gene TRBV9; 12 nucleotides line up with TRBD2. CDR1 is SGDLS and CDR2 is YYNGEE in the germline V gene. V gave up 4 bases and J gave up 9 bases; unmatched junction bases: 11. The CDR3 extends over 16 amino acids. The variable domain in full, completed from reference TRBV9 and TRBJ2-1, reads DSGVTQTPKHLITATGQRVTLRCSPRSGDLSVYWYQQSLDQGLQFLIQYYNGEERAKGNILERFSAQQFPDLHSELNLSSLELGDSALYFCASSFRTSGAHGEQFFGPGTRLTVL.

This clonotype was found a few times. The chain uses TRBV24-1 and TRBJ2-1, with D hard to call. The germline V gene has CDR1 KGHDR and CDR2 SFDVKD. The length of the CDR3 is 12 residues. V lost 4 bases, J lost 14 bases, and 14 bases lay in between. The CDR3 coding sequence is TGTGCCACCAGTGAAGGATTCGGAGAAGAGTTCTTC. Protein sequence: CATSEGFGEEFF.

The chain employs TRBV21-1 and TRBJ1-1; the table assigns TRBD1, which was not confirmed against the DNA. TRBV21-1 is shown as a pseudogene. CDR3 size: 18 residues. CDR3 amino acids: CARIPHRDRGEGSTEAFF. In DNA form, the CDR3 reads TGTGCCAGAATACCTCACCGGGACAGGGGAGAGGGGAGCACTGAAGCTTTCTTT.

The genes are TRBV12-3 or TRBV12-4 and TRBJ2-1; D gene unclear. V was trimmed by 0 bases and J by 6 bases, leaving 12 bases between them. The CDR3 spans 15 residues. CDR3: CASSLAPWRTNEQFF. In DNA, the CDR3 is TGTGCCAGCAGTTTAGCTCCGTGGCGGACCAATGAGCAGTTCTTC.

The chain carries TRBV4-3 and TRBJ1-2; 8 nucleotides agree with TRBD1. This CDR3 contains 15 residues. The germline V gene has CDR1 LGHNA and CDR2 YSLEER. Losses at the gene ends were 0 bases for V and 7 bases for J; bases not matched to a gene: 7. The CDR3 DNA is TGCGCCAGCAGCCAAGAGCAGGGGGCTTTGGTTGGCTACACCTTC. It encodes CASSQEQGALVGYTF.

V is TRBV4-1 and J is TRBJ2-5; the match to TRBD2 covers 13 bases. The J call could be wrong; TRBJ2-1 is a better fit for the DNA end. Germline CDR1 is MGHRA and CDR2 is YSYEKL. This CDR3 has 16 residues. CDR3 coding DNA: TGCGCCAGCAGCCAAGGACTAGCGGGGGGCTTGGGGGAGCAGTTCTTC. Translation gives CASSQGLAGGLGEQFF.

This chain uses TRBV7-9 with TRBJ1-4, with 7 bases matching TRBD1. Germline-derived CDR1 and CDR2 are SEHNR and FQNEAQ (reference sequence). The CDR3 covers 15 residues. J gave up 7 bases and V 8 bases, and 13 bases lay outside the gene matches. The CDR3 is CASGTATTGSEKLFF. The CDR3 nucleotides are TGTGCCAGCGGAACCGCGACGACAGGGAGTGAAAAACTGTTTTTT.

The V call is TRBV9, the J call TRBJ1-2; D gene uncertain. This CDR3 is built from 12 residues. The V and J ends lost 0 bases and 9 bases respectively, with 9 bases between them. Looked up from germline, CDR1 is SGDLS and CDR2 is YYNGEE. CDR3 sequence reads: CASSVEGYRYTF. The CDR3 nucleotides read TGTGCCAGCAGCGTAGAAGGGTATCGCTACACCTTC.

The V gene is TRBV6-6, the J gene TRBJ2-4, with a tentative D call TRBD1 (6 bases). Germline lookup yields CDR1 MNHNY and CDR2 SVGAGI (reference sequence). V was shortened by 4 bases and J by 0 bases, with 10 bases between the two germline ends. The CDR3 totals 15 residues. CDR3 protein: CASSSVTGAKNIQYF. DNA for the CDR3: TGTGCCAGCAGTTCCGTGACAGGAGCCAAAAACATTCAGTACTTC.

This clonotype was observed a handful of times. The chain recombines TRBV5-1 with TRBJ2-7; D possibly uses TRBD1 or TRBD2 (5 bases each). Germline CDR1 and CDR2: SGHRS and YFSETQ. The V end was cut by 4 bases, the J end by 2 bases, with 16 bases between. The CDR3 has 15 amino acids. The CDR3 nucleotides read TGCGCCAGCAGCCCCTACGAGGGACCCACCTACGAGCAGTACTTC. Translation: CASSPYEGPTYEQYF.

This chain's CDR3 is CASSFTGTGPDQPQHF. The CDR3 nucleotides read TGTGCCAGCAGCTTTACCGGGACAGGGCCCGATCAGCCCCAGCATTTT. This chain connects TRBV5-7 to TRBJ1-5; 9 bases agree with TRBD1. TRBV5-7 is flagged as an ORF with uncertain function. The CDR3 is 16 residues long. The J segment lost 5 bases and the V segment lost 2 bases, leaving 8 bases of the junction unmatched.

CDR3 bases: TGCAGTGCTAGACTCAGGGGGGGCTACACCTTC. Translated, it gives CSARLRGGYTF. The V gene is TRBV20-1, the J gene TRBJ1-2; 7 positions agree with TRBD1. This CDR3 spans 11 amino acids. Germline V gene lookup returns CDR1 DFQATT and CDR2 SNEGSKA (reference sequence). Germline trimming cut 2 bases from V and 8 bases from J; bases unmatched to any gene: 2.

This chain uses TRBV5-1 with TRBJ2-5; 8 bases line up with TRBD2. Trimming cost V 7 bases and J 2 bases; bases outside gene matches: 7. Germline V gene sequence: CDR1 SGHRS, CDR2 YFSETQ. CDR3 size: 14 residues. CDR3 sequence: CASGAGDPQETQYF. The CDR3 DNA follows: TGCGCCAGCGGAGCGGGGGATCCACAAGAGACCCAGTACTTC.

In this sample, this clonotype turned up a few times. The rearrangement links TRBV21-1 to TRBJ2-5; the D segment call TRBD1 is taken from the table without a DNA check. The J call may be mistaken, given a closer DNA end match to TRBJ2-7. TRBV21-1 has pseudogene status. This CDR3 contains 16 residues. For the CDR3, the DNA is TGTGCCAGCAGCAAACCGGAAGGGGACGCCGGGGGCGAGCAGTACTTC. Protein: CASSKPEGDAGGEQYF.

This clonotype has a handful of counts. The genes are TRBV4-2 and TRBJ1-6, with 7 bases aligning to TRBD1. Germline CDR1 LGHNA, CDR2 YNFKEQ. Trimming took 4 bases from V and 10 from J; bases not matched to a gene: 10. This CDR3 is 15 amino acids long. In nucleotides, the CDR3 is TGTGCCAGCAGCCGCCCGGACAGGCCGGAGTCACCCCTCCACTTT. Protein product: CASSRPDRPESPLHF.

The rearrangement links TRBV12-3 or TRBV12-4 to TRBJ2-3; the D gene is possibly TRBD2 (6 bases). Between the trimmed V and J ends, which lost 6 bases and 4 bases, there was a span of 20 bases. The CDR3 extends over 16 amino acids. The CDR3 DNA reads as TGTGCCAGCAGGGCCGGGGGAGGCAGCATTTCAGATACGCAGTATTTT. It translates to CASRAGGGSISDTQYF.

This clonotype came up a few times. V and J are TRBV7-8 and TRBJ2-2; TRBD2 agrees at 9 bases. The CDR3 extends over 16 amino acids. Germline trimming cut 10 bases from V and 8 bases from J; bases unmatched to any gene: 17. The V gene's germline CDR1 is SGHVS and CDR2 FQNEAQ. CDR3 loop: CANKGTSGPTGGELFF. The CDR3 DNA sequence: TGTGCCAACAAAGGAACTAGCGGGCCAACCGGAGGGGAGCTGTTTTTT.